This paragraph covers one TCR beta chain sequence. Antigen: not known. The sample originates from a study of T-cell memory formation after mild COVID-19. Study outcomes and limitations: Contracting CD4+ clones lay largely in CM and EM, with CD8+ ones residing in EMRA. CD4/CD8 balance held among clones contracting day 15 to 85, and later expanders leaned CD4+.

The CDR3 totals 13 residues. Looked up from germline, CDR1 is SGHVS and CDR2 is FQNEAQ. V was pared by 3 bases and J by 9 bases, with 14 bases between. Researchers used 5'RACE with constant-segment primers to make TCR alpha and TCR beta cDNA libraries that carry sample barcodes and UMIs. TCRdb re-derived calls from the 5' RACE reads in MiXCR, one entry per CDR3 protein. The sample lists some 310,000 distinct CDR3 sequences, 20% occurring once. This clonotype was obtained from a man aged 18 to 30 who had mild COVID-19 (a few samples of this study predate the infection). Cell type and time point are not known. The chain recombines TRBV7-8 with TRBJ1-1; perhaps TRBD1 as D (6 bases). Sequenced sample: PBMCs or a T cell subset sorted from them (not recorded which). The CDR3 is CASSFGSQGQAFF. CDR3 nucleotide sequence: TGTGCCAGCAGCTTCGGGTCGCAGGGGCAAGCTTTCTTT.